These 25 T cell receptor beta chains were all obtained from the same sample, sequenced in a study of monozygotic twins with inflammatory bowel disease. TCRdb re-called the 5' RACE reads and shows each CDR3 protein once, DNA omitted. This sample's clone table lists around 190,000 distinct CDR3 sequences. Input material: blood. The receptors shown here come from a human donor with ulcerative colitis or Crohn's disease, or a healthy co-twin of an affected twin (not recorded which).

The chain recombines TRBV29-1 with TRBJ2-1. CDR3 length: 16 residues. Germline V lookup: CDR1 SQVTM, CDR2 ANQGSEA. The CDR3 here is CSVGALGWVSYNEQFF.

Here the CDR3 reads CASMRTGGAHGYTF. V is TRBV12-3 or TRBV12-4 and J is TRBJ1-2; the TCRdb call, TRBD1, lacks DNA for checking. CDR3 length equals 14 residues.

The gene calls are TRBV5-1 and TRBJ2-5; the TCRdb call, TRBD1, lacks DNA for checking. The CDR3 contains 15 residues. CDR1 is SGHRS and CDR2 is YFSETQ in the germline V gene. The CDR3: CASTNLGGGQETQYF.

The chain uses TRBV7-9 and TRBJ2-7; TCRdb's D gene call, TRBD1, goes unchecked for lack of DNA. The CDR3 covers 13 residues. Germline V lookup: CDR1 SEHNR, CDR2 FQNEAQ (reference sequence). The CDR3 reads CASSYGQAYEQYF.

The chain combines TRBV3-1 with TRBJ2-2; TCRdb gives TRBD1 as the D gene, but with no DNA this cannot be confirmed. CDR3 size: 16 residues. CDR1 and CDR2 (germline): LGHDT, YNNKEL (reference sequence). The CDR3 spells CASSPQGAVVTGELFF.

The V and J genes are TRBV5-1 and TRBJ1-5. This CDR3 is 15 amino acids long. The germline V gene has CDR1 SGHRS and CDR2 YFSETQ. CDR3 protein: CASSLAGDGNQPQHF.

The rearrangement links TRBV7-9 to TRBJ2-7; as DNA is missing, the TRBD1 call by TCRdb cannot be tested. Germline V CDR1 and CDR2: SEHNR, FQNEAQ (reference sequence). This CDR3 has 14 amino acids. The CDR3 spells CASSTPGRAYEQYF.

The chain joins TRBV5-1 to TRBJ2-7. Looked up from germline, CDR1 is SGHRS and CDR2 is YFSETQ. This CDR3 comprises 14 residues. CDR3 region: CASSVDRAYYEQYF.

The V and J genes are TRBV4-1 and TRBJ2-3; TCRdb picks TRBD2, but there is no DNA to check that call. Germline V gene sequence: CDR1 MGHRA, CDR2 YSYEKL. CDR3 size: 17 residues. CDR3 in amino acids: CASSQARTSGGGDTQYF.

The chain carries TRBV10-3 and TRBJ1-1; TCRdb's assignment of TRBD1 cannot be checked, as there is no DNA. This CDR3 region has 15 residues. Per germline, CDR1 ENHRY and CDR2 SYGVKD. This CDR3 reads CAISAGTRGNTEAFF.

The chain uses TRBV5-1 and TRBJ1-5; TCRdb's assignment of TRBD1 cannot be checked, as there is no DNA. The CDR3 contains 15 residues. Germline V gene sequence: CDR1 SGHRS, CDR2 YFSETQ. CDR3 loop: CASSPGPRSDQPQHF.

The chain links TRBV15 to TRBJ1-1; TCRdb reports TRBD1, a call that lacks DNA to check it against. The CDR3 is made up of 15 amino acids. Germline CDR1 LNHNV, CDR2 YYDKDF (reference sequence). This chain's CDR3 is CATSPQMGRDTEAFF.

This sequence joins TRBV12-3 or TRBV12-4 and TRBJ2-1; no DNA is available, so the TRBD2 call from TCRdb remains unchecked. CDR3 length: 15 amino acids. CDR3 in amino acids: CASSFSSGSYNEQFF.

This rearrangement joins TRBV5-1 to TRBJ2-7; TCRdb names TRBD1, which stays unverified in the absence of DNA. The CDR3 extends over 15 amino acids. Germline CDR1 and CDR2: SGHRS and YFSETQ. CDR3 region: CASSLGQASPYEQYF. Based on the CDR3 plus reference TRBV5-1 and TRBJ2-7, the full variable domain is KAGVTQTPRYLIKTRGQQVTLSCSPISGHRSVSWYQQTPGQGLQFLFEYFSETQRNKGNFPGRFSGRQFSNSRSEMNVSTLELGDSALYLCASSLGQASPYEQYFGPGTRLTVT.

This chain links TRBV5-1 with TRBJ2-3; without DNA, the TCRdb call of TRBD2 cannot be checked. The CDR3 loop spans 16 amino acids. CDR1 is SGHRS, CDR2 YFSETQ, per germline. CDR3 in amino acids: CASSQRTNALTDTQYF.

The V and J genes are TRBV20-1 and TRBJ1-1. CDR1 and CDR2 from the germline V gene are DFQATT and SNEGSKA (reference sequence). The CDR3 runs 13 residues. CDR3 sequence: CSGIQVWNTEAFF.

The chain recombines TRBV7-9 with TRBJ1-1; the D gene TCRdb calls, TRBD1, cannot be checked with no DNA. This CDR3 has 16 amino acids. Germline CDR1 SEHNR, CDR2 FQNEAQ (reference sequence). Here the CDR3 reads CASSSRTGPKNTEAFF.

The V call is TRBV20-1, the J call TRBJ2-1; lacking DNA, the TRBD1 call made by TCRdb goes unchecked. The CDR3 covers 13 residues. The germline CDR1 and CDR2 sequences are DFQATT and SNEGSKA (reference sequence). This chain's CDR3 is CSASSGTVNEQFF.

The CDR3 sequence is CASSAQTLVNEQFF. The J gene is TRBJ2-1, the V gene TRBV9. The CDR3 runs to 14 residues. CDR1 SGDLS and CDR2 YYNGEE come from the germline V gene.

The V call is TRBV2, the J call TRBJ1-1. This CDR3 is 11 amino acids long. The V gene's germline CDR1 is SNHLY and CDR2 FYNNEI. CDR3 loop: CASSAWTEAFF.

The gene calls are TRBV5-1 and TRBJ1-1; absent DNA, TCRdb's TRBD1 call cannot be checked. The CDR3 runs to 15 residues. Looked up from germline, CDR1 is SGHRS and CDR2 is YFSETQ. CDR3 protein: CASSLAAGTGVVAFF.

The genes are TRBV20-1 and TRBJ1-6; the TCRdb D gene call, TRBD1, has no DNA to confirm it. The CDR3 runs to 13 residues. Germline V gives CDR1 DFQATT, CDR2 SNEGSKA (reference sequence). CDR3 loop: CSARVGQPSPLHF.

The CDR3 protein is CSARATSRLAKNIQYF. The chain links TRBV20-1 to TRBJ2-4; there is no DNA to check the TCRdb D call of TRBD2. Looked up from germline, CDR1 is DFQATT and CDR2 is SNEGSKA (reference sequence). The CDR3 is 16 residues long.

The V call is TRBV12-3 or TRBV12-4, the J call TRBJ1-1. This CDR3 is 13 amino acids long. This CDR3 is CASTADRNTEAFF.

V gene TRBV9 combines with J gene TRBJ1-5. Per germline, CDR1 SGDLS and CDR2 YYNGEE. CDR3 size: 14 residues. The CDR3 is CASSVDVLNQPQHF. The full variable domain, completed using reference TRBV9 and TRBJ1-5, is DSGVTQTPKHLITATGQRVTLRCSPRSGDLSVYWYQQSLDQGLQFLIQYYNGEERAKGNILERFSAQQFPDLHSELNLSSLELGDSALYFCASSVDVLNQPQHFGDGTRLSIL.